This paragraph reports one T cell receptor beta chain. The antigen is not known. Researchers generated TCR beta cDNA from approximately 450 ng of total RNA, relying on a constant-region primer. A slightly modified ARM-PCR protocol with three nested multiplex PCR rounds produced these TCR beta libraries. The opening two PCR rounds, approximately 10 cycles each, paired TRBV1-TRBV30 forward primers with a C-beta reverse primer. In TCRdb, the multiplex PCR reads were re-called with MiXCR into one record per CDR3 protein. Of some 200,000 distinct CDR3 sequences in the sample, approximately 65% were seen once. Germline values: CDR1 SQVTM, CDR2 ANQGSEA. V lost 5 bases, J lost 1 base, and 23 bases lay in between. This CDR3 spans 17 amino acids. The data were obtained in a study of tumor-infiltrating lymphocytes in primary liver carcinoma. In the study overall: Sequencing of the samples generated roughly 3.65 to 7.5 million productive TCRbeta reads, with similar yields across tissue types.

Whole-study findings and limits: Tumor-blood pairs (like tumor-adjacent pairs) overlapped less than tumor region pairs did.

Unsorted whole blood supplied the RNA, and germline DNA was extracted too. The V gene is TRBV29-1, the J gene TRBJ2-5; a possible D gene is TRBD1 (5 bases). The receptor's source is a woman aged 60-70 years with primary liver carcinoma and hepatitis B virus infection. Sequenced input: peripheral blood. CDR3 amino acids: CSVIFGAGHQGQETQYF. CDR3 nucleotides: TGCAGCGTTATCTTCGGCGCAGGCCACCAGGGCCAAGAGACCCAGTACTTC.